The T cell receptor beta chain under discussion was sequenced for a study of T cell changes during pregnancy in multiple sclerosis. Assay used: immunoSEQ multiplex PCR; TCRdb lists only in-frame clones, some missing. The sample has about 59,000 clones; around 94% are singletons. Germline V gene sequence: CDR1 MGHDK, CDR2 SYGVNS. CDR3 length: 15 amino acids. Trimming stripped 4 bases from V and 0 bases from J, with 12 bases between. The chain is built from TRBV25-1 and TRBJ1-1; D perhaps matches TRBD1 (5 bases). The sequence was obtained from a female donor with multiple sclerosis, enrolled in a pregnancy study. The sequencing used CD8+ T cells from peripheral blood mononuclear cells, collected after pregnancy. The CDR3 is CASSVRQGVNTEAFF. In DNA, the CDR3 is TGTGCCAGCAGTGTCCGGCAAGGGGTGAACACTGAAGCTTTCTTT.